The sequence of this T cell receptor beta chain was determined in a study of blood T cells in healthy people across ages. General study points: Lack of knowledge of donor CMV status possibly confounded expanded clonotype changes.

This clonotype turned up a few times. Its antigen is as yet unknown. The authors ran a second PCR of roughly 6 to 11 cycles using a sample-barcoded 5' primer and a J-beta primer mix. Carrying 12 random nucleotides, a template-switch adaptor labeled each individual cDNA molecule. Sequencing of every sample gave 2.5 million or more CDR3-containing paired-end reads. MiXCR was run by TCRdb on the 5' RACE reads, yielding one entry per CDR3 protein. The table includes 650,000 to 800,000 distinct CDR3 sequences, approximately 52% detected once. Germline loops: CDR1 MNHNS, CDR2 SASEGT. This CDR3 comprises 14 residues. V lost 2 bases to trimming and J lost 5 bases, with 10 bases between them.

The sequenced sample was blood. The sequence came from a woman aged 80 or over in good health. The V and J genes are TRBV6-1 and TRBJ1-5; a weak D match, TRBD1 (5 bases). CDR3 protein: CASSESRGYQPQHF. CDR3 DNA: TGTGCCAGCAGTGAAAGTCGGGGGTATCAGCCCCAGCATTTT.